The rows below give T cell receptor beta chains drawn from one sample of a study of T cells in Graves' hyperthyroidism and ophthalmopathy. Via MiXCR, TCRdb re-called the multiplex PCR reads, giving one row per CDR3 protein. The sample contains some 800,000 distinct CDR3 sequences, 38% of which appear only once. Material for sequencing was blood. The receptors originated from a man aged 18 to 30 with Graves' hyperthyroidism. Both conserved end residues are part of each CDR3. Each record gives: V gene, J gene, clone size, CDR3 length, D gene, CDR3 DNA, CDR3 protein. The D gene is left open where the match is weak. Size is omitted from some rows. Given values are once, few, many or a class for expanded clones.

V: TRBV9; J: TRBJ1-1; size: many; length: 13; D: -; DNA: TGTGCCAGCAGCCCGGGAGGTCGGACTGAAGCTTTCTTT; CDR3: CASSPGGRTEAFF
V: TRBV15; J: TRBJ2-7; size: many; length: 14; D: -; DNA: TGTGCCACCAGCAGAGAAGGAGGGATCTACGAGCAGTACTTC; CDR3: CATSREGGIYEQYF
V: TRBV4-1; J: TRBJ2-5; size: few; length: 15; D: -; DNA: TGCGCCAGCAGCGGGGGTGGGTTACGGGGCGAGACCCAGTACTTC; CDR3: CASSGGGLRGETQYF
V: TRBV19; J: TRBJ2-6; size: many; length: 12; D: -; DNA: TGTGCCAGTAGTATTGGGGCCAACGTCCTGACTTTC; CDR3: CASSIGANVLTF
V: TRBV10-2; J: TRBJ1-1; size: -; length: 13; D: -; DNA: TGCGCCAGCAGTGAGTTCAGGGACACTGAAGCTTTCTTT; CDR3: CASSEFRDTEAFF
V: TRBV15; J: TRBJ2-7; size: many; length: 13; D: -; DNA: TGTGCCACCAGCAGACAGCTCGGGGTCGAGCAGTACTTC; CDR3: CATSRQLGVEQYF
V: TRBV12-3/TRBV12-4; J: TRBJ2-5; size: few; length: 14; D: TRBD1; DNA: TGTGCCAGCACCAGTAAGGGACAGGGAGAGACCCAGTACTTC; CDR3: CASTSKGQGETQYF
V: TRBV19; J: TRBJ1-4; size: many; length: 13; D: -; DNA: TGTGCCAGTAGTGAGGTGACTCGGGGAAAACTGTTTTTT; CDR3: CASSEVTRGKLFF
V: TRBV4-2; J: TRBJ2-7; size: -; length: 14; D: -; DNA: TGTGCCAGCAGCCAAAAAAAGGGATTGTACGAGCAGTACTTC; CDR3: CASSQKKGLYEQYF
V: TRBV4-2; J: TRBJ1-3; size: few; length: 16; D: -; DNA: TGTGCCAGCAGCCCCCAAGGCGGCAGTTACGGAAACACCATATATTTT; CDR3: CASSPQGGSYGNTIYF
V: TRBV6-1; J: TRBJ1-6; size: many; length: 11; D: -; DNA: TGTGCCAGCAGTGAGATCTCACCCCTCCACTTT; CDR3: CASSEISPLHF
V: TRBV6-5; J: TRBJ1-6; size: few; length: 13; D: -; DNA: TGTGCCAGCAGTTACTCGATTGGGGCACCCCTCCACTTT; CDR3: CASSYSIGAPLHF
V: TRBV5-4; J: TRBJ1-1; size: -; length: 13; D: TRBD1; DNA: TGTGCCAGCAGCCGGGACAGTGGTCGAGAAGCTTTCTTT; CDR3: CASSRDSGREAFF
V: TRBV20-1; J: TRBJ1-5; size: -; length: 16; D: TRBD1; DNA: TGCAGTGCTAGGAGGACAGGGGGCCTGAGCAATCAGCCCCAGCATTTT; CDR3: CSARRTGGLSNQPQHF
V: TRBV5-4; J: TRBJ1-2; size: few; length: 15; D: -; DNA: TGTGCCAGCAGCTTGGCCGCTCTGCGGGGCTATGGCTACACCTTC; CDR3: CASSLAALRGYGYTF
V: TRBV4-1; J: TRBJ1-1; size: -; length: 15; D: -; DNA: TGCGCCAGCAGCCAAGATGGTAGCGAAGGGGCTGAAGCTTTCTTT; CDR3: CASSQDGSEGAEAFF
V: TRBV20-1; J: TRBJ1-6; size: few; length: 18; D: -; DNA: TGCAGTGCTAGACGGCCCGCGACAAAGGACCGGAGGTCCTCACCCCTCCACTTT; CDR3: CSARRPATKDRRSSPLHF
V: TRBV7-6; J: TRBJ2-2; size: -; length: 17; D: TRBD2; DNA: TGTGCCAGCAGCTCCCGCCGGACTAGCGACGACACCGGGGAGCTGTTTTTT; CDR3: CASSSRRTSDDTGELFF
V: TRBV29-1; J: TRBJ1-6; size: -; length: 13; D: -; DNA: TGCAGCGTCCTTTGGGACGCCAATTCACCCCTCCACTTT; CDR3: CSVLWDANSPLHF
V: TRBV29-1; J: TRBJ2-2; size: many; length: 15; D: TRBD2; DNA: TGCAGCGTAGCGGGAAGTACCACGAACACCGGGGAGCTGTTTTTT; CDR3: CSVAGSTTNTGELFF
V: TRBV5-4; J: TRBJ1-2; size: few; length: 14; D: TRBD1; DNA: TGTGCCAGCAGCTCAGAGACAGGGGGAGGTGGCTACACCTTC; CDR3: CASSSETGGGGYTF
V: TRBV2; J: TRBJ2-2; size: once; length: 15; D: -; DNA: TGCGCCAGCAGCCCGGACAGTACGAACACCGGGGAGCTGTTTTTT; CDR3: CASSPDSTNTGELFF
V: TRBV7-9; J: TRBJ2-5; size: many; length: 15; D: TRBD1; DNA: TGTGCCAGCAGCATTGGACAGGGGGCAGTGGAGACCCAGTACTTC; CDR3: CASSIGQGAVETQYF
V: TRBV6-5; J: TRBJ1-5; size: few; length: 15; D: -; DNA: TGTGCCAGCAGTCCCTCGCGCCTGGGCCATCAGCCCCAGCATTTT; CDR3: CASSPSRLGHQPQHF
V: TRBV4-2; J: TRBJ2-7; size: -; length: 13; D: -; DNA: TGTGCCAGCAGCCAAGAATCCACGGGAGAGCAGTACTTC; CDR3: CASSQESTGEQYF